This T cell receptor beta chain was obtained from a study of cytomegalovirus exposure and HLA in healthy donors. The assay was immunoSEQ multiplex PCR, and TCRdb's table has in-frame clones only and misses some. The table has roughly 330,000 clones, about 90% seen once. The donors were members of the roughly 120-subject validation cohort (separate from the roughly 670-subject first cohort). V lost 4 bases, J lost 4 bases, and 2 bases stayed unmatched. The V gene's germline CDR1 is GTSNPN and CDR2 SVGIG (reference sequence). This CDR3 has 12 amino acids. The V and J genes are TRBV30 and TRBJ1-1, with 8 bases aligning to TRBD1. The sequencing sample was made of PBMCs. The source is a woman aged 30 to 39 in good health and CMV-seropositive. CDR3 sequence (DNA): TGTGCCTGGATTCAGGGGGCCACTGAAGCTTTCTTT. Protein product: CAWIQGATEAFF.